These 3 T cell receptor beta chains came from one sample sequenced in a study of shared clonotypes between healthy human individuals. Data came from immunoSEQ multiplex PCR; TCRdb stores just in-frame clones and leaves some out. This table holds millions of clones, more than 85% found once. Sequencing used naive CD4+ T cells from PBMCs. This sample's subset: CD45RA+ positively selected. Receptors originate from a man aged 18 to 30 in good health. Some clones in this sample may be carry-over from other donors' samples.

The gene calls are TRBV28 and TRBJ2-7; 8 bases fit TRBD1. CDR1 and CDR2 (germline): MDHEN, SYDVKM. This CDR3 region has 18 residues. Trimming at V came to 7 bases and at J to 6 bases, leaving 23 bases not matched to a gene. The CDR3 nucleotides are TGTGCCAGCACTATAATGCCTACAGGGGGAGGAATTATTGGCGAGCAGTACTTC. It translates to CASTIMPTGGGIIGEQYF.

For the CDR3, the DNA is TGTGCCAGCAGTTCCACAGGGGACGAGACCACCGGGGAGCTGTTTTTT. It specifies CASSSTGDETTGELFF. The J gene is TRBJ2-2, the V gene TRBV28; 7 bases line up with TRBD1. The germline V gene has CDR1 MDHEN and CDR2 SYDVKM. Trimming removed 4 bases from V and 4 bases from J; junction bases left unmatched: 9. The CDR3 contains 16 residues.

The J gene is TRBJ1-2, the V gene TRBV14; a weak D match, TRBD1 (6 bases). V lost 0 bases and J 7 bases, leaving 15 bases between the germline ends. Germline loops: CDR1 SGHDN, CDR2 FVKESK. This CDR3 contains 15 residues. CDR3 coding DNA: TGTGCCAGCAGCCAAGATGGAAGGACAGTAGGTGGCTACACCTTC. Its protein product is CASSQDGRTVGGYTF.